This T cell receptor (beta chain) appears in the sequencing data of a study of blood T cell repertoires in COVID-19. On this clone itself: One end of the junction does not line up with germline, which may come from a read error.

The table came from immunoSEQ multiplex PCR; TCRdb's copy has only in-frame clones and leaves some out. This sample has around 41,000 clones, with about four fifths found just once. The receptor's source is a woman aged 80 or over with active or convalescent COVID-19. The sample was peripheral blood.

CDR3 loop: CSAEWRTDTQYF. Here the CDR3 DNA reads TGCAGCGCTGAATGGAGAACAGATACGCAGTATTTT. The chain uses TRBV29-1 and TRBJ2-3; D gene unclear. The germline CDR1 and CDR2 sequences are SQVTM and ANQGSEA. There are 12 residues in the CDR3.